A selection of T cell receptor beta chains follows, all from one sample in a study of T cell responses to AZD1222 COVID-19 vaccine. Repertoires were generated with immunoSEQ multiplex PCR, while TCRdb's copy carries only in-frame clones and drops some. There are some 150,000 clones in the sample; more than 85% occur only once, and 1.6% lies in the top ten. The sequencing used peripheral blood, collected on day 0 of AZD1222 vaccination. Receptors were obtained from an adult in good health. The CDR3 runs from the conserved cysteine through the conserved F or W. D genes are given only for firm matches. Part of the rows lack a size; the others show once, few, many or a class for expanded clones.

clone_size	cdr3_length	d_call	v_call	j_call	cdr3_nt	cdr3_aa
NA	16	NA	TRBV6-2/TRBV6-3	TRBJ2-2	TGTGCCAGCAGTTATTCGACAGTGCTGGGGACCGGGGAGCTGTTTTTT	CASSYSTVLGTGELFF
NA	15	TRBD1	TRBV27	TRBJ1-2	TGTGCCAGCAGTTTATATGCGGACAGGGGGTATGGCTACACCTTC	CASSLYADRGYGYTF
NA	15	NA	TRBV5-6	TRBJ1-5	TGTGCCAGCAGCTTATCCTGGAGCCTAGATCAGCCCCAGCATTTT	CASSLSWSLDQPQHF
NA	14	NA	TRBV6-5	TRBJ2-7	TGTGCCAGCCGAACCACAGGGCCTCAAACCGAGCAGTACTTC	CASRTTGPQTEQYF
NA	13	NA	TRBV5-1	TRBJ1-2	TGCGCCAGCAGCTTGGTGACGGACTATGGCTACACCTTC	CASSLVTDYGYTF
NA	15	TRBD2	TRBV28	TRBJ2-5	TGTGCCAGCAGTCCCTCCCGGACTAGGAAAGAGACCCAGTACTTC	CASSPSRTRKETQYF
NA	15	TRBD2	TRBV9	TRBJ2-3	TGTGCCAGCACCGGCGGGGGGGCCTACACAGATACGCAGTATTTT	CASTGGGAYTDTQYF
NA	13	TRBD1	TRBV30	TRBJ2-7	TGTGCCTGGAGCAAAGGGACAGGGTACGAGCAGTACTTC	CAWSKGTGYEQYF
NA	17	TRBD2	TRBV28	TRBJ2-7	TGTGCCAGCAGTTCCCCTGCGGCGAGCGGGATAACCTACGAGCAGTACTTC	CASSSPAASGITYEQYF
NA	13	TRBD1	TRBV12-3/TRBV12-4	TRBJ1-2	TGTGCCAGCAGTTTGTGGGACAGGGATGGCTACACCTTC	CASSLWDRDGYTF
NA	14	NA	TRBV7-2	TRBJ1-5	TGTGCCAGCAGCTTAGGACAAACCATCATGCCCCAGCATTTT	CASSLGQTIMPQHF
NA	17	NA	TRBV18	TRBJ2-4	TGTGCCAGCTCACCACCGTTTAAAGGGGAGAGTAGGAACATTCAGTACTTC	CASSPPFKGESRNIQYF
NA	11	NA	TRBV5-1	TRBJ2-7	TGCGCCAGCAGATCGGAATACGAGCAGTACTTC	CASRSEYEQYF
once	14	NA	TRBV9	TRBJ1-1	TGTGCCAGCAGCGCTCAGCGAAAGGGCACTGAAGCTTTCTTT	CASSAQRKGTEAFF
NA	17	NA	TRBV3-1/TRBV3-2	TRBJ1-5	TGTGCCAGCAGCCAAGAGACGGGCTGGGGTAGCAATCAGCCCCAGCATTTT	CASSQETGWGSNQPQHF
NA	14	NA	TRBV28	TRBJ2-1	TGTGCCAGCAGTTTGGGAGGAACCTACAATGAGCAGTTCTTC	CASSLGGTYNEQFF
NA	13	NA	TRBV11-2	TRBJ2-2	TGTGCCAGCAGCTTAATGAGGACCGGGGAGCTGTTTTTT	CASSLMRTGELFF
NA	15	TRBD1	TRBV24-1	TRBJ1-1	TGTGCCACCAGTGAACCTCCGGGACAGGGGACTGAAGCTTTCTTT	CATSEPPGQGTEAFF
NA	17	NA	TRBV24-1	TRBJ2-2	TGTGCCACCAGTGATTGGGAGACAGGAGAGAACACCGGGGAGCTGTTTTTT	CATSDWETGENTGELFF
NA	17	NA	TRBV19	TRBJ1-4	TGTGCCAGTATCTGGCCCGTTCGGGAGTGGCGGAATGAAAAACTGTTTTTT	CASIWPVREWRNEKLFF
once	12	NA	TRBV14	TRBJ1-1	TGTGCCAGCAGCCCCCTGGGGGAAAAGGCTTTCTTT	CASSPLGEKAFF
few	14	TRBD2	TRBV6-4	TRBJ2-3	TGTGCCAGCAGTGGGACTAGCGGGGCAGATACGCAGTATTTT	CASSGTSGADTQYF
NA	15	TRBD1	TRBV6-5	TRBJ2-2	TGTGCCAGCAGTTACTTCTTGGACAGGGCCGGGGAGCTGTTTTTT	CASSYFLDRAGELFF
NA	12	NA	TRBV5-4	TRBJ1-1	TGTGCCAGCAGCTTGGTAGGGACTGAAGCTTTCTTT	CASSLVGTEAFF
NA	16	TRBD1	TRBV24-1	TRBJ2-1	TGTGCCACCAGTGTCCGCAGACAGGGTGGGGACAATGAGCAGTTCTTC	CATSVRRQGGDNEQFF
NA	13	TRBD1	TRBV27	TRBJ1-2	TGTGCCAGCGGTCAACAGGGGATCTATGGCTACACCTTC	CASGQQGIYGYTF
NA	14	TRBD1	TRBV5-1	TRBJ1-1	TGCGCCAGCAGCTTGGCCCAGGGGGGAACTGAAGCTTTCTTT	CASSLAQGGTEAFF
NA	15	NA	TRBV6-5	TRBJ1-4	TGTGCCAGCAGACGACGACAGGCAACTAATGAAAAACTGTTTTTT	CASRRRQATNEKLFF
NA	11	NA	TRBV24-1	TRBJ2-1	TGTGCCACCAAGCGGAACAATGAGCAGTTCTTC	CATKRNNEQFF